The 8 T cell receptor beta chains below were found in one sample sequenced in a study of yellow fever vaccine responses in identical twins. TCRdb ran MiXCR on the RT-PCR reads and lists one entry per CDR3 protein. This sample has 13,000 or so distinct CDR3 sequences, with just under 85% found just once. Sequences were derived from T cells from blood (PBMCs), unsorted or a sorted subset (not recorded which), sampled before or after yellow fever vaccination (not recorded which). The source of these receptors is a woman between 18 and 29 years old who received the yellow fever vaccine.

The chain couples TRBV15 to TRBJ1-5, with 7 bases lining up with TRBD1. This CDR3 spans 13 amino acids. The trim removed 5 bases at V and 4 bases at J, leaving 2 bases unmatched. Per germline, CDR1 LNHNV and CDR2 YYDKDF (reference sequence). CDR3 residues: CATSRDRNQPQHF. Written as DNA, the CDR3 is TGTGCCACCAGCCGGGACAGAAATCAGCCCCAGCATTTT.

The chain has TRBV18 and TRBJ2-7; D tentatively reads TRBD1 or TRBD2 (5 bases each). There are 15 residues in the CDR3. Trimming took 5 bases from V and 2 from J, leaving 16 bases between them. In germline, CDR1 is KGHSH, CDR2 LQKENI. The CDR3: CASSFSGPGPYEQYF. CDR3 DNA sequence: TGTGCCAGCTCATTCTCGGGCCCGGGGCCCTACGAGCAGTACTTC. The full variable domain, in which reference TRBV18 and TRBJ2-7 provide the parts outside the CDR3, is NAGVMQNPRHLVRRRGQEARLRCSPMKGHSHVYWYRQLPEEGLKFMVYLQKENIIDESGMPKERFSAEFPKEGPSILRIQQVVRGDSAAYFCASSFSGPGPYEQYFGPGTRLTVT.

The chain recombines TRBV11-2 with TRBJ2-7, with TRBD1 identical over 9 bases. Germline trimming cut 5 bases from V and 5 bases from J; bases unmatched to any gene: 10. Germline-derived CDR1 and CDR2 are SGHAT and FQNNGV. The CDR3 has 15 residues. The CDR3 is CASSPTGTGRNEQYF. The CDR3 region has the DNA TGTGCCAGCAGCCCGACCGGGACAGGGAGAAACGAGCAGTACTTC. Complete variable domain (other parts from reference TRBV11-2 and TRBJ2-7): EAGVAQSPRYKIIEKRQSVAFWCNPISGHATLYWYQQILGQGPKLLIQFQNNGVVDDSQLPKDRFSAERLKGVDSTLKIQPAKLEDSAVYLCASSPTGTGRNEQYFGPGTRLTVT.

The J gene is TRBJ2-5, the V gene TRBV18, with 10 bases aligning to TRBD2. This CDR3 region has 15 residues. J lost 4 bases, V lost 5 bases, and 7 bases had no gene match. CDR1 KGHSH and CDR2 LQKENI come from the germline V gene. The CDR3 loop is CASSSSSGRRETQYF. CDR3 coding DNA: TGTGCCAGCTCATCTTCTAGCGGGAGAAGAGAGACCCAGTACTTC.

The V and J genes are TRBV11-3 and TRBJ2-1; D unresolved. The germline V gene has CDR1 SGHNT and CDR2 YENEEA. The CDR3 consists of 15 residues. Trimming removed 5 bases from V and 3 bases from J, with 14 bases in between. CDR3 coding DNA: TGTGCCAGCAGCCAGGCGGAGAGCTACTACAATGAGCAGTTCTTC. This codes for CASSQAESYYNEQFF.

The rearrangement joins TRBV7-9 to TRBJ2-1; 12 nucleotides agree with TRBD2. J was trimmed by 10 bases and V by 5 bases; bases with no gene match: 6. The CDR3 extends over 14 amino acids. The V gene's germline CDR1 is SEHNR and CDR2 FQNEAQ (reference sequence). In nucleotides, the CDR3 is TGTGCCAGCAGCCGCCTAGCGGGAGGGCTGGAGCAGTTCTTC. It translates to CASSRLAGGLEQFF.

The chain carries TRBV18 and TRBJ2-5; D ambiguous. Trimming stripped 3 bases from V and 3 bases from J, with 5 bases between. Per the germline V gene, CDR1 is KGHSH and CDR2 is LQKENI. The CDR3 length is 12 residues. The CDR3 loop is CASSPSEETQYF. DNA for the CDR3: TGTGCCAGCTCACCCTCAGAAGAGACCCAGTACTTC.

The V gene is TRBV28, the J gene TRBJ2-7, with D tentatively TRBD2 (5 bases). Trimming took 2 bases from V and 0 from J, leaving 8 bases between them. The CDR3 is 14 residues long. Germline CDR1 MDHEN, CDR2 SYDVKM. In DNA form, the CDR3 reads TGTGCCAGCAGTTTAGGGAGACCCTCCTACGAGCAGTACTTC. Protein product: CASSLGRPSYEQYF.